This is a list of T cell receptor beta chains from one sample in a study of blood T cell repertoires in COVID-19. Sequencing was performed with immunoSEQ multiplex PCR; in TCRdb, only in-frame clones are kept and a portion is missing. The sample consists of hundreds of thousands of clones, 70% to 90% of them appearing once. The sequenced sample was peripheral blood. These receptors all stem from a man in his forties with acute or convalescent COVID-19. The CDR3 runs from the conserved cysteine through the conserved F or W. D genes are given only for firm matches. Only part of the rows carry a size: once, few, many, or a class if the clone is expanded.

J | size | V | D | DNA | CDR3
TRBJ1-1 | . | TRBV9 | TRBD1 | TGTGCCAGCAGCGGGAGGACAGGAAACACTGAAGCTTTCTTT | CASSGRTGNTEAFF
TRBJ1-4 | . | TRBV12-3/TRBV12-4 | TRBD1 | TGTGCCAGCAACCTACAGGGGGGCGGACTGTTTTTT | CASNLQGGGLFF
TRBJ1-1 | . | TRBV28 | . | TGTGCCGTCGAGGGATACACTGAAGCTTTCTTT | CAVEGYTEAFF
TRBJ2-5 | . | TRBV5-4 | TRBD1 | TGTGCCAGCAGCTTGGAATCAGGGGGCCAGACCCAGTACTTC | CASSLESGGQTQYF
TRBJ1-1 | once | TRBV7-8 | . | TGTGCCAGCAGCTTTTTCACCCCGGGGGGCACTGAAGCTTTCTTT | CASSFFTPGGTEAFF
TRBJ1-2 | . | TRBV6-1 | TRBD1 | TGTGCCAGCAGGACAGGGGACCATGGCTACACCTTC | CASRTGDHGYTF
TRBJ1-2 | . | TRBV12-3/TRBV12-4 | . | TGTGCCAGCAGTCCCAGGGAAGGCTACACCTTC | CASSPREGYTF
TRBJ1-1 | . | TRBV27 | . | TGTGCCAGCAGCCCCCGGGTCTACACTGAAGCTTTCTTT | CASSPRVYTEAFF
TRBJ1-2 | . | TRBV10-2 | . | TGCGCCAGCACAGATAAGGGGGGCTACACCTTC | CASTDKGGYTF
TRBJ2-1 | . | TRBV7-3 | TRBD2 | TGTGCCAGCAGCCATCCGGGACTAGCGAACAATGAGCAGTTCTTC | CASSHPGLANNEQFF
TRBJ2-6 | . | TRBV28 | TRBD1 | TGTGCCAGGGGCAGGGGGAAAAATGATTCCTCTGGGGCCAACGTCCTGACTTTC | CARGRGKNDSSGANVLTF
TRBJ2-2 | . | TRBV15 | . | TGTGCCACCAATCGGGGCACCGGGGAGCTGTTTTTT | CATNRGTGELFF
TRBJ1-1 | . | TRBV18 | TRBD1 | TGTGCCAGCTCACCACAGCAGGCAGGGGGCTTAACTGAAGCTTTCTTT | CASSPQQAGGLTEAFF
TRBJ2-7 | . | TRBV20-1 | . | TGCAGTGCTGGGCTCAGACACGAGCAGTACTTC | CSAGLRHEQYF
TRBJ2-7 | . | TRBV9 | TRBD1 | TGTGCCAGCAGCGTAGGGACAGGGATAAGGTCCTACGAGCAGTACTTC | CASSVGTGIRSYEQYF
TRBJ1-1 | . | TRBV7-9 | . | TGTGCCAGCAGCCCCAGGGTTGATGGGACTGAAGCTTTCTTT | CASSPRVDGTEAFF
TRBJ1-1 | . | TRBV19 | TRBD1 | TGTGCCAGTAGCGAGGACAGGAGAGCTGAAGCTTTCTTT | CASSEDRRAEAFF
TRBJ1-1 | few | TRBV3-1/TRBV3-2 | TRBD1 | TGTGCCAGCAGCCAAAACAGGGGGTGGTTCACTGAAGCTTTCTTT | CASSQNRGWFTEAFF
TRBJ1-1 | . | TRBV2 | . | TGTGCCAGCGGAGAGGGCAGGAACACTGAAGCTTTCTTT | CASGEGRNTEAFF
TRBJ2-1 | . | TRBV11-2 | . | TGTGCCAGCAGCCGGAGCCGTTGGTATGAGCAGTTCTTC | CASSRSRWYEQFF
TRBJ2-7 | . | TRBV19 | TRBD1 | TGTGCCAGTAGTATAGGCTATCAGGGGGCATACGAGCAGTACTTC | CASSIGYQGAYEQYF
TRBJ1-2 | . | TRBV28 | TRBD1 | TGTGCCAGCACTACAGGGGGCGATGGCTACACCTTC | CASTTGGDGYTF
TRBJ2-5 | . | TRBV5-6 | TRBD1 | TGTGCCAGCAGCCAGGGACAGGGTCGGACCCAGTACTTC | CASSQGQGRTQYF
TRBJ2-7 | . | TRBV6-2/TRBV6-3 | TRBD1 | TGTGCCAGCAGACCTACGGGACAGGGGTATGAGCAGTACTTC | CASRPTGQGYEQYF
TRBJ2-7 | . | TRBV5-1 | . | TGCGCCAGCAGCCGACTAAGGGAATTTGACGAGCAGTACTTC | CASSRLREFDEQYF
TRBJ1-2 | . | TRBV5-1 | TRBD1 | TGCGCCAGCAGCGGTAACAGGGGTGGCTATGGCTACACCTTC | CASSGNRGGYGYTF
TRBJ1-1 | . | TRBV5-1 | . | TGCGCCAGCAGCTTGTACTCCCCGGGAACTGAAGCTTTCTTT | CASSLYSPGTEAFF
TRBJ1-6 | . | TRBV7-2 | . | TGTGCCAGCAGCACGAGGGAGGCGCGTAATTCACCCCTCCACTTT | CASSTREARNSPLHF
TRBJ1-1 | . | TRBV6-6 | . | TGTGCCAGCAGTACAGGGTGGCCTTTGAACACTGAAGCTTTCTTT | CASSTGWPLNTEAFF
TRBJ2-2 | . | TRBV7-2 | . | TGTGCCAGCAGCTTAGTTACTAGGTCCGGGGAGCTGTTTTTT | CASSLVTRSGELFF
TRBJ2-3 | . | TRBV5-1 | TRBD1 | TGCGCCAGCAGGCACGGACAGGGGGCATCAGATACGCAGTATTTT | CASRHGQGASDTQYF
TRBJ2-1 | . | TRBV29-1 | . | TGCAGCGTTGCCCGGGCAGGGGTCGATGAGCAGTTCTTC | CSVARAGVDEQFF
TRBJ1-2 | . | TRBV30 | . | TGTGCCTGGTCGATCGAGGGTGGCTACACCTTC | CAWSIEGGYTF
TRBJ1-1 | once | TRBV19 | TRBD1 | TGTGCCAGTAGTAGACAGGGGTTGGCCACTGAAGCTTTCTTT | CASSRQGLATEAFF
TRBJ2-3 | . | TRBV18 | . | TGTGCCAGCTCACCAGCGGATACGCAGTATTTT | CASSPADTQYF
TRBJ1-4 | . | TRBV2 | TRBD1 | TGTGCCAGCAGAACGGGACAGGGGGTACGGAGTGAAAAACTGTTTTTT | CASRTGQGVRSEKLFF
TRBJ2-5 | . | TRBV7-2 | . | TGTGCCAGCAGCGCCAGCAGAGGGGAGACCCAGTACTTC | CASSASRGETQYF
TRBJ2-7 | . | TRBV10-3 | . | TGTGCCATCAGTGAGTCGGAACAGGGTAACTACGAGCAGTACTTC | CAISESEQGNYEQYF
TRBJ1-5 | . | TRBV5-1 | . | TGCGCCAGCAGCTTGGGGGACAATAGCAATCAGCCCCAGCATTTT | CASSLGDNSNQPQHF
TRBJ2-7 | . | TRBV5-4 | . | TGTGCCAGCAGCAAAGACATAACCTACGAGCAGTACTTC | CASSKDITYEQYF
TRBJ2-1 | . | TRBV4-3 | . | TGCGCCAGCAGCCAAGATCGAGGGGGCTCCTACAATGAGCAGTTCTTC | CASSQDRGGSYNEQFF
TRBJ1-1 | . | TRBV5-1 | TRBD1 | TGCGCCAGCAGCTCCTCTGGGAACAGGGGGCCGAACACTGAAGCTTTCTTT | CASSSSGNRGPNTEAFF
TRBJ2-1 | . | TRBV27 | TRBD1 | TGTGCCAGCAGTTTACAGGGGACAGGGGAAGGCGAGCAGTTCTTC | CASSLQGTGEGEQFF
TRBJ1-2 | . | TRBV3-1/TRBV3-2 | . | TGTGCCAGCAGCCATCCGGAGGGCGGCTACACCTTC | CASSHPEGGYTF
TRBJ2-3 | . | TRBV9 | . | TGTGCCAGCAGCGTAGTGGGGGGGGCCACAGATACGCAGTATTTT | CASSVVGGATDTQYF
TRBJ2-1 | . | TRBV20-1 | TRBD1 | TGCAGTGCTAGTGATGGGACAGTAACCTACAATGAGCAGTTCTTC | CSASDGTVTYNEQFF
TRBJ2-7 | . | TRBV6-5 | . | TGTGCCACCAGCCGGGTTCTGTCCTCCTACGAGCAGTACTTC | CATSRVLSSYEQYF
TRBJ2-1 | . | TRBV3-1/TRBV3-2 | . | TGTGCCAGCAGCCAAGTCACAGGGCAGCAGTTCTTC | CASSQVTGQQFF
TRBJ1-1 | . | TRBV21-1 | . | TGTGCCAGCAGCAAAGTCGGGGTACCGAACACTGAAGCTTTCTTT | CASSKVGVPNTEAFF
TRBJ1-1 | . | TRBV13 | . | TGTGCCAGCAGCCCTAGATGGGTCATTTCCACTGAAGCTTTCTTT | CASSPRWVISTEAFF
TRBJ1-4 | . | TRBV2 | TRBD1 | TGTGCCAGCAGTGAAGGCACAGGGGATGAAAAACTGTTTTTT | CASSEGTGDEKLFF
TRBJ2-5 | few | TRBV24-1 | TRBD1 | TGTGCCACCAGTGACGGACAGGGTGTCTCAGAGACCCAGTACTTC | CATSDGQGVSETQYF
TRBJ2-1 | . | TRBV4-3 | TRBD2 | TGCGCCAGCAGCCAGAGGACTAGCGGTATTGAGCAGTTCTTC | CASSQRTSGIEQFF
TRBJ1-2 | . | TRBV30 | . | TGTGCCTATACTCCTTTTTCGGACTATGGCTACACCTTC | CAYTPFSDYGYTF
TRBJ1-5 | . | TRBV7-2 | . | TGTGCCAGCAGCCCCCTCGCTACCACTCAGCCCCAGCATTTT | CASSPLATTQPQHF
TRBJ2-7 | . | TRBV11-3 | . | TGTGCCAGCAGCTTAGAAATGGGGCCAGGGCCCTACGAGCAGTACTTC | CASSLEMGPGPYEQYF
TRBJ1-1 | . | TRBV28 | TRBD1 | TGTGCCAGCACCTTGGGACAGATTATATTGAACACTGAAGCTTTCTTT | CASTLGQIILNTEAFF
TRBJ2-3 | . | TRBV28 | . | TGTGCCAGCATCGAGGGAGGCTGGATTTCTAGCACAGATACGCAGTATTTT | CASIEGGWISSTDTQYF
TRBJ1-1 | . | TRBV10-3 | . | TGTGCCATCAGTGAGTCTGGAGGCACTGAAGCTTTCTTT | CAISESGGTEAFF